This T cell receptor (beta chain) was obtained from a study of blood T cell repertoires in COVID-19 (dated by TCRdb to the early 2020s). About the study as a whole: Samples covering the acute and convalescent phases of COVID-19 were provided by collaborators in the United States, Italy and Spain. The prospective study material was composed of cDNA or gDNA derived from T cells, B-cell-depleted T cells, or PBMCs. Deeply sampled blood TCRbeta repertoires from subjects exposed to, actively infected with, or recovered from COVID-19 were included in the dataset. The repertoires were made available in a free public database intended to serve as a resource for research on the immune response to SARS-CoV-2. The samples were drawn from two sources: the first 160 participants of the ongoing ImmuneRACE study, and approximately 1,300 subjects contributed by 6 global collaborators. The sample metadata nearly always contained a de-identified subject ID, COVID-19 status, age in years and sex. Where HLA class I and class II types were available, the types were taken from metadata supplied by the sample provider, not from assay-based typing.

TCRbeta CDR3 regions were amplified from genomic DNA using the immunoSEQ Assay, a bias-controlled multiplex PCR. Processing in the source paper ran as follows. Within the assay, amplification of reference gene primers was used to estimate how many nucleated cells each sample contained. Sequence reads were collapsed and filtered to measure the absolute abundance of every unique TCRbeta CDR3 rearrangement. Productive Simpson clonality was computed per sample as the square root of Simpson's diversity index over productive rearrangements. Here the immuneACCESS table is served through TCRdb, limited to in-frame sequences with V and J called. Missing clones are a known gap in these copies; in checked studies unresolved V genes cover under half, and the rest lacks a known reason. D and trimming come from the DNA, and the V and J calls and clone size come from that table. Present in this sample are about 240,000 clones, approximately 85% of which were seen just once. Of the sample, under 15% falls within the top ten clones.

As regards this clone: It lacks a known antigen. It has no much larger one-base neighbor in the sample; base qualities were not kept.

V and J are trimmed by 4 bases and 2 bases, and the gene matches miss 9 bases of the junction. From the germline V gene, CDR1 is KGHSH and CDR2 is LQKENI. There are 19 amino acids in the CDR3, from cysteine to phenylalanine inclusive. Only the CDR3 portion is preserved as DNA: 57 bases, with reading frame beginning at the first base. Whole blood was collected in K2EDTA tubes by collaborating institutions according to the institutions' own protocols. For TCRbeta analysis, collaborators shipped samples as frozen whole blood, isolated PBMCs, or DNA extracted from either of those sample types. Results the study describes overall, beyond this receptor: The quantity of clinical and demographic metadata differed by source and by participant and was supplied without curation.

The specimen sequenced was peripheral blood. This clonotype originated in a woman aged 55-69 years with active or convalescent COVID-19. The rearranged chain carries TRBV18 and TRBJ2-2; 14 junctional bases match TRBD2. In nucleotide form, the sequence is TGTGCCAGCTCACAACTGACTAGCGGGGGGGCCTTCAACACCGGGGAGCTGTTTTTT. Its amino acids are CASSQLTSGGAFNTGELFF.